Listed below are T cell receptor beta chains from one sample, sequenced in a study of shared clonotypes between healthy human individuals. Here immunoSEQ multiplex PCR was the method, and the copy in TCRdb shows in-frame clones only, minus some. The sample records roughly 2.6 million clones, approximately 92% being singletons. The sequencing sample was made of naive CD4+ T cells sorted from blood. The receptor source for this set is a man between 18 and 29 years old in good health. Both conserved end residues are part of each CDR3. The size of a clone is reported for some rows only, either as once, few or many, or as a class for expanded clones.

V: TRBV27; J: TRBJ2-2; length: 17; size: .; CDR3: CASSLGLAGVGTGELFF
V: TRBV7-2; J: TRBJ2-1; length: 15; size: .; CDR3: CASSLSALAFYEQFF
V: TRBV7-8; J: TRBJ1-4; length: 13; size: .; CDR3: CASRGTENEKLFF
V: TRBV19; J: TRBJ2-2; length: 15; size: .; CDR3: CASSRVSSFTGELFF
V: TRBV2; J: TRBJ2-3; length: 16; size: once; CDR3: CASSEIRQGGSDTQYF
V: TRBV5-4; J: TRBJ1-3; length: 14; size: .; CDR3: CASSLKNSGNTIYF
V: TRBV28; J: TRBJ1-6; length: 15; size: .; CDR3: CASSLADRDIFTLHF
V: TRBV11-3; J: TRBJ2-1; length: 15; size: .; CDR3: CASSLEGGERYEQFF
V: TRBV7-2; J: TRBJ2-5; length: 16; size: .; CDR3: CASSLVGGRAVETQYF
V: TRBV2; J: TRBJ2-7; length: 12; size: .; CDR3: CASRGTQPEQYF
V: TRBV10-1; J: TRBJ2-1; length: 13; size: once; CDR3: CASSEQVYNEQFF
V: TRBV7-9; J: TRBJ1-4; length: 14; size: .; CDR3: CASSLGSTNEKLFF
V: TRBV27; J: TRBJ2-2; length: 12; size: .; CDR3: CASSLGGGELFF
V: TRBV6-4; J: TRBJ2-3; length: 15; size: .; CDR3: CASSHTSGVTDTQYF
V: TRBV5-4; J: TRBJ1-3; length: 15; size: .; CDR3: CASSKGTESGNTIYF
V: TRBV5-1; J: TRBJ1-6; length: 17; size: .; CDR3: CASSPRDSLSYNSPLHF
V: TRBV5-1; J: TRBJ2-5; length: 18; size: .; CDR3: CASSLNPLAGQTGETQYF
V: TRBV5-8; J: TRBJ1-5; length: 13; size: .; CDR3: CASRRTGVQPQHF
V: TRBV13; J: TRBJ1-1; length: 12; size: .; CDR3: CASSIRGWGAFF
V: TRBV7-9; J: TRBJ1-2; length: 14; size: few; CDR3: CASSLEQGGFGYTF
V: TRBV5-6; J: TRBJ2-6; length: 19; size: .; CDR3: CASSLGRGAGPSGANVLTF
V: TRBV6-1; J: TRBJ2-7; length: 14; size: .; CDR3: CASNVKYRPYEQYF
V: TRBV6-1; J: TRBJ1-2; length: 13; size: .; CDR3: CASSEVTGLDYTF
V: TRBV10-3; J: TRBJ2-3; length: 14; size: once; CDR3: CAISEDPTLDTQYF
V: TRBV20-1; J: TRBJ2-5; length: 11; size: .; CDR3: CSARYLETQYF
V: TRBV30; J: TRBJ1-1; length: 12; size: few; CDR3: CAWSMGLTEAFF
V: TRBV4-1; J: TRBJ1-2; length: 16; size: .; CDR3: CASSHGKGQKGDGYTF
V: TRBV5-1; J: TRBJ2-5; length: 15; size: .; CDR3: CASSSPHTGEETQYF
V: TRBV6-1; J: TRBJ1-2; length: 15; size: .; CDR3: CASSDGGTIGHGYTF
V: TRBV7-2; J: TRBJ1-5; length: 18; size: once; CDR3: CASSLVPPGGGSNQPQHF
V: TRBV4-3; J: TRBJ2-3; length: 14; size: .; CDR3: CASSQGYLPDTQYF
V: TRBV6-1; J: TRBJ2-7; length: 16; size: .; CDR3: CASSALGTSGVNEQYF
V: TRBV12-5; J: TRBJ2-5; length: 12; size: .; CDR3: CASGWGGETQYF
V: TRBV6-6; J: TRBJ1-5; length: 14; size: .; CDR3: CASSSQQGNQPQHF
V: TRBV7-2; J: TRBJ2-3; length: 14; size: .; CDR3: CASSRGNLQNTQYF
V: TRBV7-2; J: TRBJ1-6; length: 15; size: .; CDR3: CASSFRGAANSPLHF
V: TRBV7-9; J: TRBJ2-1; length: 14; size: .; CDR3: CASSLEGTYNEQFF
V: TRBV6-5; J: TRBJ1-6; length: 13; size: .; CDR3: CASSYSTKAPLHF
V: TRBV4-3; J: TRBJ2-7; length: 16; size: .; CDR3: CASSQGAGLGSNEQYF
V: TRBV5-1; J: TRBJ2-5; length: 14; size: .; CDR3: CASSLWGARETQYF
V: TRBV7-9; J: TRBJ2-7; length: 12; size: .; CDR3: CASSSTGTEQYF
V: TRBV2; J: TRBJ1-6; length: 16; size: .; CDR3: CASSGQGPMGNSPLHF
V: TRBV7-2; J: TRBJ2-2; length: 14; size: .; CDR3: CASSLGGAVGELFF
V: TRBV30; J: TRBJ1-3; length: 15; size: .; CDR3: CAWSLKGGSGNTIYF
V: TRBV7-2; J: TRBJ2-5; length: 11; size: .; CDR3: CASLAQETQYF
V: TRBV20-1; J: TRBJ2-5; length: 11; size: .; CDR3: CSARDLETQYF
V: TRBV29-1; J: TRBJ1-3; length: 12; size: .; CDR3: CSVDRGGNTIYF
V: TRBV6-5; J: TRBJ1-6; length: 15; size: few; CDR3: CASSYTNERNSPLHF
V: TRBV27; J: TRBJ2-3; length: 15; size: .; CDR3: CASSRGRGGIGTQYF
V: TRBV4-1; J: TRBJ2-4; length: 17; size: .; CDR3: CASSQGPGQGAKNIQYF
V: TRBV5-4; J: TRBJ2-2; length: 14; size: .; CDR3: CASSRDRGPGELFF
V: TRBV6-6; J: TRBJ2-7; length: 13; size: .; CDR3: CASREQGSYEQYF
V: TRBV7-3; J: TRBJ1-2; length: 13; size: .; CDR3: CASSLNSNYGYTF
V: TRBV6-5; J: TRBJ2-7; length: 13; size: once; CDR3: CASTPGTEYEQYF
V: TRBV5-4; J: TRBJ1-2; length: 15; size: .; CDR3: CASSRELQGTYGYTF